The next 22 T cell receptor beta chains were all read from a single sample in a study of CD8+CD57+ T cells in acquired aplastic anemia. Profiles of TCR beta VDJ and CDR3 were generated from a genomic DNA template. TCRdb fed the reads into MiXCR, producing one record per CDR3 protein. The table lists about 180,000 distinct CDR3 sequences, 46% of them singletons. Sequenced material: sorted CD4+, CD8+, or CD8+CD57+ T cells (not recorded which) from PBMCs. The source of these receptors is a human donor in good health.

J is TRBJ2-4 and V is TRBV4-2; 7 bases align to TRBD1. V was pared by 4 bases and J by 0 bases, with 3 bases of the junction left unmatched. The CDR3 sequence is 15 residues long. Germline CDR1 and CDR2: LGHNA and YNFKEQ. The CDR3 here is CASSPTGRAKNIQYF. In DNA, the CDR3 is TGTGCCAGCAGCCCGACAGGGAGAGCCAAAAACATTCAGTACTTC.

CDR3 region: CASRERGLAGSNEQFF. The CDR3 DNA sequence: TGTGCCAGCAGGGAGAGAGGACTAGCGGGGAGCAATGAGCAGTTCTTC. The chain links TRBV27 to TRBJ2-1; 12 bases fit TRBD2. Germline-derived CDR1 and CDR2 are MNHEY and SMNVEV (reference sequence). V dropped 6 bases and J dropped 6; count of bases not matched to a gene: 9. CDR3 size: 16 residues.

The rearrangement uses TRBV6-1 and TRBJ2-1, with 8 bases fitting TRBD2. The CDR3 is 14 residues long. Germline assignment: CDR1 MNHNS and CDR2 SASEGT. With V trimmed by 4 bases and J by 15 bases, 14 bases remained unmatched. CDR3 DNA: TGTGCCAGCAGTGGTTCTGTAGCGGGAACTACGGGGTTCTTC. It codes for CASSGSVAGTTGFF.

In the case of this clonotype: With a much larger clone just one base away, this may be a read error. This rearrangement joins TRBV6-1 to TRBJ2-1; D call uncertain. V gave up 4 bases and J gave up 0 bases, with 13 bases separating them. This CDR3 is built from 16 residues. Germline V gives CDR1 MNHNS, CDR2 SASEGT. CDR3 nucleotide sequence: TGTGCCAGCAGTGCAAGCGCCCGTAGCTCCTACAATGAGCAGTTCTTC. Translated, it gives CASSASARSSYNEQFF.

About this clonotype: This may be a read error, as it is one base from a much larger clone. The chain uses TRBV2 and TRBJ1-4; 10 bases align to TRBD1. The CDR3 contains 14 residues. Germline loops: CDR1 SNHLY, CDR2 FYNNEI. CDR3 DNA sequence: TGTGCCAGCACCGGGACAGGGGAGCGGGAAAAACTGTCTTTT. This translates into CASTGTGEREKLSF.

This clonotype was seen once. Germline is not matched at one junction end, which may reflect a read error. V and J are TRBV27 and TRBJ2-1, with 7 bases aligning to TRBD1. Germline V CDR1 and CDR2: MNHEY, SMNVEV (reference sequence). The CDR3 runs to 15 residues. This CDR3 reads CASRAGTAPRFEQFF. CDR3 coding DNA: TGCGCCAGCAGAGCAGGGACAGCGCCCCGCTTTGAGCAGTTCTTC.

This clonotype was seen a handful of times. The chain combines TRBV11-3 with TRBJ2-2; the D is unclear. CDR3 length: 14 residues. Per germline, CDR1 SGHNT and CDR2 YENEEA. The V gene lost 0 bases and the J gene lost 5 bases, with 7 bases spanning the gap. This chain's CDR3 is CASSLDLQTGELFF. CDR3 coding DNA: TGTGCCAGCAGCTTAGATCTGCAGACCGGGGAGCTGTTTTTT. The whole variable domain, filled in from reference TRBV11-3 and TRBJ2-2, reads EAGVVQSPRYKIIEKKQPVAFWCNPISGHNTLYWYLQNLGQGPELLIRYENEEAVDDSQLPKDRFSAERLKGVDSTLKIQPAELGDSAVYLCASSLDLQTGELFFGEGSRLTVL.

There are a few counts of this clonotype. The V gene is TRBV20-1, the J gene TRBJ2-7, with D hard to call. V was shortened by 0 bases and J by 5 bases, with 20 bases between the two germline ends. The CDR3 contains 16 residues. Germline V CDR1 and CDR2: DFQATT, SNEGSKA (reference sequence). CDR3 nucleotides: TGCAGTGCTAGAGATCGGGCATATGACGTTGGCCACGAGCAGTACTTC. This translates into CSARDRAYDVGHEQYF.

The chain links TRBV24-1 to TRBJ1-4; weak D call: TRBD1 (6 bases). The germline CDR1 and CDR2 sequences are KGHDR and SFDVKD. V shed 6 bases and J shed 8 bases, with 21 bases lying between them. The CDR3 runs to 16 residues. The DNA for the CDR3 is TGTGCCACCAGTTCCTCCGTCCGGGACAATGGGGAAAAACTGTTTTTT. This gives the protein CATSSSVRDNGEKLFF.

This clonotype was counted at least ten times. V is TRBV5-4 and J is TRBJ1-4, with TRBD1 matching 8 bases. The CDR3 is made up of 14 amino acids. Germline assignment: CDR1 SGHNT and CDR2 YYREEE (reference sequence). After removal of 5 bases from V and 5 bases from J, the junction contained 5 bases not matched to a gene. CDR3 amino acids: CASRRQGINEKLFF. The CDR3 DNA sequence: TGTGCCAGCAGACGACAGGGGATAAATGAAAAACTGTTTTTT. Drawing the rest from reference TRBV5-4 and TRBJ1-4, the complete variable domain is ETGVTQSPTHLIKTRGQQVTLRCSSQSGHNTVSWYQQALGQGPQFIFQYYREEENGRGNFPPRFSGLQFPNYSSELNVNALELDDSALYLCASRRQGINEKLFFGSGTQLSVL.

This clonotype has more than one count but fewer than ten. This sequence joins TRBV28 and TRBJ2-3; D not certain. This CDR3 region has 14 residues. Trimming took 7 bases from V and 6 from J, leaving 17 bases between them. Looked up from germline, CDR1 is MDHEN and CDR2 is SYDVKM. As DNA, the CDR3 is TGTGCCAGCACTCCCCTGGTAGGTGCGGATACGCAGTATTTT. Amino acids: CASTPLVGADTQYF. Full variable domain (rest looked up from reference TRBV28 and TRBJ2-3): DVKVTQSSRYLVKRTGEKVFLECVQDMDHENMFWYRQDPGLGLRLIYFSYDVKMKEKGDIPEGYSVSREKKERFSLILESASTNQTSMYLCASTPLVGADTQYFGPGTRLTVL.

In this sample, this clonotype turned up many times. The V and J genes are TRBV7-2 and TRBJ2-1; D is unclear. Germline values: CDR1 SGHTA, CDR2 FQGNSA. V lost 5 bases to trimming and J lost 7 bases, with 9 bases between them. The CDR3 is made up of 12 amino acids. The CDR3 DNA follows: TGTGCCAGCAGCGTACTCAGAAATGAGCAGTTCTTC. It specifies CASSVLRNEQFF.

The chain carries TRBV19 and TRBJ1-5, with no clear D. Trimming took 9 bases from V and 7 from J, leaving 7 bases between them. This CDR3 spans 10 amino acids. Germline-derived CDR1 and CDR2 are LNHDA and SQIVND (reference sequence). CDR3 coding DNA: TGTGCCAGCAATCGACAGCCCCAGCATTTT. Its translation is CASNRQPQHF. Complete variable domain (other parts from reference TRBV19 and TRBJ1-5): DGGITQSPKYLFRKEGQNVTLSCEQNLNHDAMYWYRQDPGQGLRLIYYSQIVNDFQKGDIAEGYSVSREKKESFPLTVTSAQKNPTAFYLCASNRQPQHFGDGTRLSIL.

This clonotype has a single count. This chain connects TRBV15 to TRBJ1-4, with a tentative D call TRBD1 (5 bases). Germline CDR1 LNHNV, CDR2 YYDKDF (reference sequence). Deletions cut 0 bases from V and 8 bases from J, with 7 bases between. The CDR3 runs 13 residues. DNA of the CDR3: TGTGCCACCAGCAGAGATCAGGGAGAAAAACTGTTTTTT. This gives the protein CATSRDQGEKLFF. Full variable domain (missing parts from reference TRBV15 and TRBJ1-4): DAMVIQNPRYQVTQFGKPVTLSCSQTLNHNVMYWYQQKSSQAPKLLFHYYDKDFNNEADTPDNFQSRRPNTSFCFLDIRSPGLGDTAMYLCATSRDQGEKLFFGSGTQLSVL.

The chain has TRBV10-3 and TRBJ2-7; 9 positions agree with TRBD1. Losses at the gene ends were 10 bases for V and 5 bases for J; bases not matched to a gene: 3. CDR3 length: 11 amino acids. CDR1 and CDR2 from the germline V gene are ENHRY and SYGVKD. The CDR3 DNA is TGTGCCAGTCGACAGGGGGACGAGCAGTACTTC. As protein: CASRQGDEQYF.

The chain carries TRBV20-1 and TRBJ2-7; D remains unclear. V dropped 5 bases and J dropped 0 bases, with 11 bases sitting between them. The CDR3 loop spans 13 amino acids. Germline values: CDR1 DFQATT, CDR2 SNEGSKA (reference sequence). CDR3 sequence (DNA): TGCAGTGCTCTGGGGAAACTCTCCTACGAGCAGTACTTC. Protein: CSALGKLSYEQYF.

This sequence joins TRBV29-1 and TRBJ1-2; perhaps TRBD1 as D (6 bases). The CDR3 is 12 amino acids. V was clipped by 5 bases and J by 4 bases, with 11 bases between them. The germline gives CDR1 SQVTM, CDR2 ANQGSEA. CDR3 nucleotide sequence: TGCAGCGTTCACGGGACACTCTATGGCTACACCTTC. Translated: CSVHGTLYGYTF.

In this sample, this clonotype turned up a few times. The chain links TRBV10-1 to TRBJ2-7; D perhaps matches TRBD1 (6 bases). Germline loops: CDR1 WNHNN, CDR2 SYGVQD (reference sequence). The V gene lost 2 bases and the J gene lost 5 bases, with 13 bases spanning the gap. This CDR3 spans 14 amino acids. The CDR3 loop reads CASSESYRADEQYF. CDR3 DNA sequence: TGCGCCAGCAGTGAGAGTTACAGGGCGGACGAGCAGTACTTC.

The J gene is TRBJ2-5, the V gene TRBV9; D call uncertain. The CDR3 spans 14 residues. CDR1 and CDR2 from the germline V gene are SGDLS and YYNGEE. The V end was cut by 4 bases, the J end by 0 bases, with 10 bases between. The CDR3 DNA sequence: TGTGCCAGCAGCCCTTCGACCTACCAAGAGACCCAGTACTTC. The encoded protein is CASSPSTYQETQYF.

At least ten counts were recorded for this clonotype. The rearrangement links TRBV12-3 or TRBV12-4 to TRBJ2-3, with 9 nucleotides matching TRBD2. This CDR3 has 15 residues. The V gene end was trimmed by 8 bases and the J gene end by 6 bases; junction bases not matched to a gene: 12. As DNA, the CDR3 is TGTGCCAGCGGGCTAGCGGGAAAGTTGGGGGATACGCAGTATTTT. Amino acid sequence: CASGLAGKLGDTQYF.

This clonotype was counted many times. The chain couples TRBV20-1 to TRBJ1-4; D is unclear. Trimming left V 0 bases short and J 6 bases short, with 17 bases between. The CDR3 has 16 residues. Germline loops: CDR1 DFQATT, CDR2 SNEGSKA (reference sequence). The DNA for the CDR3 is TGCAGTGCTAGAGATGAGGCTAATTGGGGAGATGAAAAACTGTTTTTT. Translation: CSARDEANWGDEKLFF.

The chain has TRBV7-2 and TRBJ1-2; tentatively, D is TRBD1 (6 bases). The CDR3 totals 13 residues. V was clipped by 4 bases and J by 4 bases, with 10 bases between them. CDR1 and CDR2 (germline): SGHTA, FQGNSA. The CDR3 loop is CASSSDRTYGYTF. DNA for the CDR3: TGTGCCAGCAGCTCGGACAGAACCTATGGCTACACCTTC.